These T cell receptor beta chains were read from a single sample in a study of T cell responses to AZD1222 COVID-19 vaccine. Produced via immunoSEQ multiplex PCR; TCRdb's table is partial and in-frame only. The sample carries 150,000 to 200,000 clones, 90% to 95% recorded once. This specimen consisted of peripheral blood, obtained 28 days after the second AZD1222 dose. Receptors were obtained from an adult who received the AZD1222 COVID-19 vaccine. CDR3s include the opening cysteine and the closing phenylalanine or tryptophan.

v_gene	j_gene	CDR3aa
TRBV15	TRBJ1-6	CATSREAGIPSPLHF
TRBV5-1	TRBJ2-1	CASSRDRPLDEQFF
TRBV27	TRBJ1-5	CASSLSTNQPQHF
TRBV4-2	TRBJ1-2	CASSQDPKTIGYTF
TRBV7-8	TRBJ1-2	CASSLDIGGIYGYTF
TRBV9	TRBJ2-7	CASSVATGTGPYEQYF
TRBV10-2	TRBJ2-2	CASREVGELFF
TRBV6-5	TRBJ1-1	CASRWGSTNTEAFF
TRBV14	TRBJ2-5	CASSSWGETQYF
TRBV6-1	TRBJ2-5	CASSDGQGAETQYF
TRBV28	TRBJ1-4	CASSPGGATNEKLFF
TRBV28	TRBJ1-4	CASNPRGTNEKLFF
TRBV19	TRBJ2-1	CASTSDYNEQFF
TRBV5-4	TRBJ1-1	CASSFSWGEEAFF
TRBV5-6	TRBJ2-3	CASSYPREGDTQYF
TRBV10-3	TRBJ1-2	CAGTGAQGGAFYDGYTF
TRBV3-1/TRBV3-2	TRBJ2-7	CASSRRDRGYEQYF
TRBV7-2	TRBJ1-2	CASSPGTGGYGYTF
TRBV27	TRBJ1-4	CASSPLRARSLYNEKLFF
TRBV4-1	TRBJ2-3	CASSQIGTGSGDTQYF
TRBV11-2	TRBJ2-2	CASSLGLTRGTGELFF
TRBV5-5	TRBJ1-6	CASSLDGPIMGSPLHF
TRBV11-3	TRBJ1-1	CASSLQGNTEAFF
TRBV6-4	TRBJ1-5	CASTHSWDRTNQPQHF
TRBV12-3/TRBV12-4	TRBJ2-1	CASRRLLNEQFF
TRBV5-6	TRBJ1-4	CASSLLQAATNEKLFF
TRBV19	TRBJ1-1	CASNPPGLGVDTEAFF
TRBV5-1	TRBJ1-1	CASSFTGQRNTEAFF
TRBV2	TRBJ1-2	CAKEPGQLYGYTF
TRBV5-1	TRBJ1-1	CASSAQGGNTEAFF
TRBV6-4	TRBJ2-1	CASSKIQGNNYNEQFF
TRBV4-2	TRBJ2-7	CASSQELGVTYEQYF
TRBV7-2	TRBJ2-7	CASSSPGAAGVNEQYF
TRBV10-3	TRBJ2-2	CAIKGARVSPGELFF
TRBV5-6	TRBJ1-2	CASTFTGDGGYGYTF
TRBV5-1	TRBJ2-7	CASTPLAGESGEQYF
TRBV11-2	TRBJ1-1	CASSLPGGSGLGVTEAFF
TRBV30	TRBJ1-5	CAWRRSANQPQHF
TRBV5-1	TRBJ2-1	CASRVDFSYNEQFF
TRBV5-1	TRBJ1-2	CASSPTGNNYGYTF
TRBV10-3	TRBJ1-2	CAIRDRDDGNYGYTF
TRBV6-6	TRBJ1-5	CASKAGQPQHF
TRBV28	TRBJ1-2	CASSFIGGKDYGYTF
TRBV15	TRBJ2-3	CATSYRQDTQYF
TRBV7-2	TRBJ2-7	CASRLITGLAGYEQYF
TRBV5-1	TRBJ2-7	CASSLVEGYEQYF
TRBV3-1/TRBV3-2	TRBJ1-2	CASSQDGRNGYTF
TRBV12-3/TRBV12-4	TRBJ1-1	CASSFGLITEAFF